A single TCR beta chain is shown here with its context. Antigen specificity is unknown. This sample is part of a study of regulatory T cells in long-lasting Graves disease. General study findings and limits: Study was limited to peripheral blood, excluding thyroid tissue.

Arm-PCR of CDR3 regions and iRepertoire HTBI primers were used to build TCR beta libraries. TCRdb used MiXCR to reprocess the multiplex PCR reads, holding one entry per CDR3 protein. This repertoire shows roughly 500,000 distinct CDR3 sequences, more than 10% found once; its top ten account for around 9.3%. The time point here: newly diagnosed GD, antithyroid drugs for less than 3 months. From RNA extracted from PBMCs, the TCR library was made. A peripheral blood sample, roughly 9 milliliters in volume, was drawn into EDTA tubes. The germline CDR1 and CDR2 sequences are LNHDA and SQIVND (reference sequence). Trimming shortened V by 3 bases and J by 3 bases, and 17 bases separated the two germline ends. This CDR3 region has 17 residues. These data also featured in a second study, about T cells in Graves' hyperthyroidism and ophthalmopathy.

V usage is TRBV19 and J usage is TRBJ2-2; possible D gene TRBD2, 5 bases. The input for sequencing was peripheral blood mononuclear cells (PBMCs), taken at new diagnosis, from a patient treated with antithyroid drugs. The TCR sequence derives from a woman younger than 45 with Graves disease. In nucleotides, the CDR3 is TGTGCCAGTAGTATCAAGACGGGATTCGGGTACACCGGGGAGCTGTTTTTT. It yields the protein CASSIKTGFGYTGELFF.